A single sample is the source of the 28 T cell receptor beta chains below, sequenced in a study of cytomegalovirus exposure and HLA in healthy donors. PCR employed 60 Vbeta and 13 Jbeta primers. Clones were sequenced by immunoSEQ multiplex PCR, and TCRdb holds only the in-frame ones, with some missing. This sample carries 120,000 or so clones, with less than 4.5% going to the ten biggest clones. The specimen was PBMCs. The receptors were sampled from a young man in good health and CMV-seronegative.

Worth noting for this clone: Since the CDR3 does not end with the conserved phenylalanine or tryptophan, this likely comes from a read error. Because the CDR3's place on the DNA is in doubt, the DNA is left out and the CDR3 is given as listed by TCRdb. The CDR3 protein is CSAGGGGRL. The chain carries TRBV20-1 and TRBJ2-7; the table gives TRBD2 as D, unverified against the DNA. The CDR3 spans 9 amino acids, including both terminal residues. Germline V gene sequence: CDR1 DFQATT, CDR2 SNEGSKA (reference sequence).

This chain connects TRBV4-1 to TRBJ1-1; unclear D gene. V was shortened by 4 bases and J by 6 bases, with 12 bases between the two germline ends. Germline assignment: CDR1 MGHRA and CDR2 YSYEKL. The length of the CDR3 is 13 residues. CDR3 amino acids: CASSPRGQAEAFF. The DNA of the CDR3 is TGCGCCAGCAGCCCCAGAGGGCAAGCTGAAGCTTTCTTT.

The rearrangement links TRBV6-6 to TRBJ1-3; 8 nucleotides align to TRBD1. Trimming at V came to 6 bases and at J to 1 base, leaving 8 bases not matched to a gene. The CDR3 loop spans 16 amino acids. Germline-derived CDR1 and CDR2 are MNHNY and SVGAGI (reference sequence). This chain's CDR3 is CASSRRGTGSGNTIYF. The DNA of the CDR3 is TGTGCCAGCAGCCGACGAGGGACAGGTTCTGGAAACACCATATATTTT.

This chain links TRBV4-1 with TRBJ1-1, with a tentative D call TRBD1 (5 bases). V was trimmed by 3 bases and J by 4 bases, leaving 12 bases between them. In germline, CDR1 is MGHRA, CDR2 YSYEKL. The CDR3 covers 14 residues. The CDR3 DNA sequence: TGCGCCAGCAGCCAGGGGGGGTTGGGCACTGAAGCTTTCTTT. It encodes CASSQGGLGTEAFF.

J is TRBJ2-5 and V is TRBV6-5; tentative D call: TRBD1 (5 bases). The DNA end favors TRBJ2-7, so the J call may be wrong. Germline V gene sequence: CDR1 MNHEY, CDR2 SVGAGI. The length of the CDR3 is 15 residues. The DNA of the CDR3 is TGTGCCAGCAGTTACTCCCACGCAGACAGCTACGAGCAGTACTTC. This gives the protein CASSYSHADSYEQYF.

The J gene is TRBJ2-1, the V gene TRBV11-2; 12 positions agree with TRBD2. The CDR3 sequence is 18 residues long. Trimming removed 6 bases from V and 1 base from J; junction bases left unmatched: 10. CDR1 and CDR2 from the germline V gene are SGHAT and FQNNGV. The CDR3 bases are TGTGCCAGCAGACCGACTAGCGGGAGAGTAGGATCCTACAATGAGCAGTTCTTC. Amino acids: CASRPTSGRVGSYNEQFF.

This chain joins TRBV13 and TRBJ1-2; possibly TRBD1 for D (6 bases). CDR1 PRHDT and CDR2 FYEKMQ come from the germline V gene (reference sequence). V was shortened by 5 bases and J by 7 bases, with 14 bases between the two germline ends. The CDR3 length is 13 residues. The CDR3 protein is CASSQGGGPGYTF. For the CDR3, the DNA is TGTGCCAGCAGCCAAGGGGGGGGGCCTGGCTACACCTTC.

The chain combines TRBV7-2 with TRBJ2-3; 7 bases agree with TRBD1. Germline V CDR1 and CDR2: SGHTA, FQGNSA. The CDR3 totals 16 residues. The V segment lost 2 bases and the J segment 2 bases; nucleotides outside the gene matches: 7. The CDR3: CASSLRGGALTDTQYF. CDR3 bases: TGTGCCAGCAGCTTAAGAGGGGGCGCACTCACAGATACGCAGTATTTT.

The chain uses TRBV5-4 and TRBJ2-5; the D gene is possibly TRBD2 (5 bases). Germline-derived CDR1 and CDR2 are SGHNT and YYREEE (reference sequence). The CDR3 sequence is 13 residues long. V lost 2 bases and J lost 0, with 5 bases in between. CDR3 in amino acids: CASSLADQETQYF. DNA of the CDR3: TGTGCCAGCAGCTTAGCGGACCAAGAGACCCAGTACTTC.

V gene TRBV2 combines with J gene TRBJ2-7, with D tentatively TRBD2 (7 bases). V gave up 7 bases and J gave up 5 bases, with 21 bases separating them. The germline V gene encodes CDR1 SNHLY and CDR2 FYNNEI. The CDR3 is 15 residues long. CDR3 in DNA: TGTGCCAGCACCCTAGAGGGGGGGGTAAAGGACGAGCAGTACTTC. Translated: CASTLEGGVKDEQYF.

This chain connects TRBV25-1 to TRBJ2-5; possibly TRBD2 for D (6 bases). Germline CDR1 is MGHDK and CDR2 is SYGVNS. The CDR3 runs to 11 residues. The ends were cut back, 6 bases at V and 4 bases at J, with 6 bases in the middle. CDR3 sequence: CASRGGETQYF. The CDR3 nucleotides are TGTGCCAGCAGGGGGGGAGAGACCCAGTACTTC.

The chain carries TRBV5-6 and TRBJ2-7, with 9 bases aligning to TRBD1. Germline V gene lookup returns CDR1 SGHDT and CDR2 YYEEEE. The trim removed 4 bases at V and 1 base at J, leaving 9 bases unmatched. This CDR3 spans 16 amino acids. The CDR3 sequence: CASSVTGGFPSYEQYF. The CDR3 DNA is TGTGCCAGCAGCGTGACAGGGGGTTTCCCTTCCTACGAGCAGTACTTC.

This chain joins TRBV5-5 and TRBJ1-1, with 8 bases fitting TRBD1. In germline, CDR1 is SGHKS, CDR2 YYEKEE (reference sequence). The CDR3 loop spans 13 amino acids. Unmatched junction bases numbered 4, after V lost 4 bases and J lost 5 bases. The CDR3 loop is CASSRTGGTEAFF. In nucleotides, the CDR3 is TGTGCCAGCAGCAGAACAGGGGGGACTGAAGCTTTCTTT.

This chain connects TRBV6-5 to TRBJ2-3; perhaps TRBD1 as D (6 bases). The CDR3 consists of 14 residues. Germline CDR1 reads MNHEY; CDR2 reads SVGAGI. V lost 5 bases to trimming and J lost 2 bases, with 11 bases between them. The CDR3 DNA reads TGTGCCAGCAGTACCAGGGGTTTCACAGATACGCAGTATTTT. As protein: CASSTRGFTDTQYF.

The genes are TRBV11-2 and TRBJ2-7, with 10 bases lining up with TRBD2. The J segment lost 2 bases and the V segment lost 5 bases, leaving 3 bases of the junction unmatched. Germline CDR1 and CDR2: SGHAT and FQNNGV. This CDR3 contains 14 residues. CDR3 DNA sequence: TGTGCCAGCAGCGAAAGCGGGAGGGCCTACGAGCAGTACTTC. This gives the protein CASSESGRAYEQYF.

This chain links TRBV11-2 with TRBJ2-1, with a tentative D call TRBD2 (6 bases). The CDR3 sequence is 13 residues long. The germline V and J ends were trimmed by 5 bases and 7 bases, with 12 bases remaining between them. Germline CDR1 is SGHAT and CDR2 is FQNNGV. This chain's CDR3 is CASSPSRGNEQFF. The CDR3 region has the DNA TGTGCCAGCAGCCCTAGTCGGGGGAATGAGCAGTTCTTC.

V is TRBV10-1 and J is TRBJ2-7; TRBD1 aligns across 10 bases. V gave up 6 bases and J gave up 7 bases; unmatched junction bases: 12. The CDR3 covers 15 residues. CDR1 is WNHNN, CDR2 SYGVQD, per germline (reference sequence). CDR3 in DNA: TGCGCCAGCAGCGGAACCGGGACAGGGGAACGGGAGCAGTACTTC. It is translated as CASSGTGTGEREQYF.

On this clone itself: Its ends do not fully match the called genes, so a read error is possible. The chain employs TRBV7-8 and TRBJ1-3; perhaps TRBD1 as D (6 bases). Germline CDR1 and CDR2: SGHVS and FQNEAQ. The CDR3 is made up of 18 amino acids. CDR3 in DNA: TGTGCCAGCAGTCTTAGATGGGGGACAAGGGGCTCTGGAAGCACCATATATTTT. Translation: CASSLRWGTRGSGSTIYF.

The V gene is TRBV19, the J gene TRBJ1-1, with D perhaps TRBD1 (5 bases). Trimming took off 1 base at V and 4 bases at J, with 13 bases between the two ends. CDR3 length: 15 residues. CDR1 is LNHDA, CDR2 SQIVND, per germline (reference sequence). The CDR3 DNA reads TGTGCCAGTAGTATAGTTGGGGGGACGAGCACTGAAGCTTTCTTT. Translated: CASSIVGGTSTEAFF.

This chain joins TRBV5-5 and TRBJ2-1, with 12 bases aligning to TRBD2. Germline CDR1 reads SGHKS; CDR2 reads YYEKEE (reference sequence). CDR3 size: 16 residues. The J segment lost 5 bases and the V segment lost 2 bases, leaving 5 bases of the junction unmatched. CDR3 sequence reads: CASSFRLAGANNEQFF. In DNA form, the CDR3 reads TGTGCCAGCAGCTTTAGACTAGCGGGAGCCAACAATGAGCAGTTCTTC.

The rearrangement uses TRBV19 and TRBJ2-7, with D perhaps matching TRBD1 (6 bases). Trimming cost V 4 bases and J 4 bases, with 11 bases left between them. CDR1 and CDR2 from the germline V gene are LNHDA and SQIVND (reference sequence). This CDR3 has 13 residues. The CDR3 sequence is CASSTDGQYEQYF. The CDR3 DNA sequence: TGTGCCAGTAGTACGGACGGACAGTACGAGCAGTACTTC.

The rearrangement joins TRBV28 to TRBJ2-4, with D possibly TRBD1 on 5 matching bases. This CDR3 region has 15 residues. V gave up 2 bases and J gave up 0 bases, with 8 bases separating them. CDR1 and CDR2 (germline): MDHEN, SYDVKM. Written as DNA, the CDR3 is TGTGCCAGCAGTTTAGTGGGGCTAGCCAAAAACATTCAGTACTTC. Protein: CASSLVGLAKNIQYF.

The rearrangement links TRBV25-1 to TRBJ1-5; D may be TRBD1 (6 bases). The CDR3 contains 14 residues. Germline loops: CDR1 MGHDK, CDR2 SYGVNS. The V end was cut by 5 bases, the J end by 5 bases, with 13 bases between. CDR3 sequence reads: CASSPGGAHQPQHF. The CDR3 nucleotides are TGTGCCAGCAGTCCCGGGGGGGCCCATCAGCCCCAGCATTTT.

This chain uses TRBV6-6 with TRBJ1-1; tentative D call: TRBD1 (6 bases). The CDR3 spans 11 residues. Trimming removed 5 bases at V and 8 bases at J, with 9 bases between. The germline CDR1 and CDR2 sequences are MNHNY and SVGAGI (reference sequence). The CDR3 sequence: CASSPRGEAFF. As DNA, the CDR3 is TGTGCCAGCAGTCCCAGGGGCGAAGCTTTCTTT.

CDR3 bases: TGTGCCAGCACTCGCCGGGAGACGTTAGAGACCCAGTACTTC. It encodes CASTRRETLETQYF. The chain is built from TRBV2 and TRBJ2-5; possibly TRBD2 for D (6 bases). V was pared by 7 bases and J by 4 bases, with 16 bases between. Germline values: CDR1 SNHLY, CDR2 FYNNEI. The length of the CDR3 is 14 residues.

This rearrangement joins TRBV7-2 to TRBJ2-7; D may be TRBD1 (5 bases). V shed 6 bases and J shed 1 base, with 10 bases lying between them. The CDR3 has 13 amino acids. Germline lookup yields CDR1 SGHTA and CDR2 FQGNSA. CDR3 nucleotides: TGTGCCAGCAGTTCAGGGTTTTCCTACGAGCAGTACTTC. It translates to CASSSGFSYEQYF.

J is TRBJ2-7 and V is TRBV4-1; 9 bases fit TRBD1. The CDR3 sequence is 14 residues long. CDR1 is MGHRA, CDR2 YSYEKL, per germline. The ends lost 3 bases at V and 6 bases at J; junction bases unmatched: 6. CDR3: CASSHPGQGGEQYF. CDR3 sequence (DNA): TGCGCCAGCAGCCACCCGGGACAGGGTGGCGAGCAGTACTTC.

CDR3 sequence (DNA): TGTGCCAGTAGTGCACTAGCGGCGGCCAAAAACATTCAGTACTTC. As protein: CASSALAAAKNIQYF. The rearrangement uses TRBV19 and TRBJ2-4; 8 positions agree with TRBD2. CDR3 length equals 15 residues. Germline lookup yields CDR1 LNHDA and CDR2 SQIVND (reference sequence). Trimming took 5 bases from V and 1 from J; bases not matched to a gene: 4.